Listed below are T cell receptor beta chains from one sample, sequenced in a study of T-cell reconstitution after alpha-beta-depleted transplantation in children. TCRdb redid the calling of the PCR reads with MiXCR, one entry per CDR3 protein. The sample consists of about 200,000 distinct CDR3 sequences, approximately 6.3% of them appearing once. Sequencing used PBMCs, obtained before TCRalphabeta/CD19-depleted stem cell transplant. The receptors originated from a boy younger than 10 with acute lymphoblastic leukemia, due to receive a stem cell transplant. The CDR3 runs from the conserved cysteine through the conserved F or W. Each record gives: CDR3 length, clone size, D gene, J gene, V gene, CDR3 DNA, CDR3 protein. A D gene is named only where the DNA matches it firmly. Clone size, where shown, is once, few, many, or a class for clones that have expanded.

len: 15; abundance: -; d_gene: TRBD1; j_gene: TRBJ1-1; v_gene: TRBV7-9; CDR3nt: TGTGCCAGCAGCCGGGATGGACAGGGAAGCACTGAAGCTTTCTTT; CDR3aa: CASSRDGQGSTEAFF
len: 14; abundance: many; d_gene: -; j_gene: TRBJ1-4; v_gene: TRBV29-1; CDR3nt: TGCAGCGTCCCACTGGCAGGGTTTAATGAAAAACTGTTTTTT; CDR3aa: CSVPLAGFNEKLFF
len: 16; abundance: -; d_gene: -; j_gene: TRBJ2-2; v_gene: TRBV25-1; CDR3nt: TGTGCCAGCAGTCCCCCGATGGAGTCGAGTACCGGGGAGCTGTTTTTT; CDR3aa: CASSPPMESSTGELFF
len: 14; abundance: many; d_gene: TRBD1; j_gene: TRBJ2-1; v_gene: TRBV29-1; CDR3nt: TGCAGCGTTGAGTTTAGGGACAGGGTCGATGAGCAGTTCTTC; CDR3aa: CSVEFRDRVDEQFF
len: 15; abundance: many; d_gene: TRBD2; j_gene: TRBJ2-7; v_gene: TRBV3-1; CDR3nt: TGTGCCAGCAGCCAAAGGGGGACTAGCGGGAGCGAGCAGTACTTC; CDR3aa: CASSQRGTSGSEQYF
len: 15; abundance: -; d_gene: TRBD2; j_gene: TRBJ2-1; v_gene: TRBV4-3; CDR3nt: TGCGCCAGCAGCCCTTTTAGCGGGGGGGGCAATGAGCAGTTCTTC; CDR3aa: CASSPFSGGGNEQFF
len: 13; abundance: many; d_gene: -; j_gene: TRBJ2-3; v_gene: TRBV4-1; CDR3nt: TGCGCCAGCAGCCAAGACCCCACAGATACGCAGTATTTT; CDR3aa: CASSQDPTDTQYF
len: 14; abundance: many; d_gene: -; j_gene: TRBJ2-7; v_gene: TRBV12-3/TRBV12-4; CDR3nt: TGTGCCAGCAAGGCAGGGATGTCATTCTACGAGCAGTACTTC; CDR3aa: CASKAGMSFYEQYF
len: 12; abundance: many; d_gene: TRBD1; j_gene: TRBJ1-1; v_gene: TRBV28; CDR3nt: TGTGCCAGCAGTTTACAGGGGGCGGCACCTTTCTTT; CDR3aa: CASSLQGAAPFF
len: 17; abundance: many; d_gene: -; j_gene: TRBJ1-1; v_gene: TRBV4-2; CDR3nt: TGTGCCAGCAGCCTTTGGGACACCTCCAGTAAGGACACTGAAGCTTTCTTT; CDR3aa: CASSLWDTSSKDTEAFF
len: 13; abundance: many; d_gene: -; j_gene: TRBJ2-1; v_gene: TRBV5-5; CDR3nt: TGTGCCAGCAGCTTGTTCCGAGACAATGAGCAGTTCTTC; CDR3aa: CASSLFRDNEQFF
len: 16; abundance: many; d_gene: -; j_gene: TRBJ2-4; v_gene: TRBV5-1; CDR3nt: TGCGCCAGCAGCTGGGGGTCCCCGGGGGCCAAAAACATTCAGTACTTC; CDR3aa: CASSWGSPGAKNIQYF
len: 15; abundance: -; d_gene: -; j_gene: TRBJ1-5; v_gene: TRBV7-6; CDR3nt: TGTGCCAGCAGCTTAGAGGGTGGTAGCAATCAGCCCCAGCATTTT; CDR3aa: CASSLEGGSNQPQHF
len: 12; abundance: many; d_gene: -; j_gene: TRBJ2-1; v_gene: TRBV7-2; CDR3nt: TGTGCCAGCAGCGTTAGCAGTGGTGAGCAGTTCTTC; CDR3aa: CASSVSSGEQFF
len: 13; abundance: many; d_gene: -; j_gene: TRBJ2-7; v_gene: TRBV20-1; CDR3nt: TGCAGTGCAACTCGGCAGGGGAACTACGAGCAGTACTTC; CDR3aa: CSATRQGNYEQYF
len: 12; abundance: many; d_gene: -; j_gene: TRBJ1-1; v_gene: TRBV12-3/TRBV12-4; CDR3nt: TGTGCCAGCAGACGGAGACAGGCTGAAGCTTTCTTT; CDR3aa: CASRRRQAEAFF
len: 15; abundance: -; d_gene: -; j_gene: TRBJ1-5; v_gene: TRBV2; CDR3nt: TGTGCCAGCAAAAACCGGGACATCCCCAATCAGCCCCAGCATTTT; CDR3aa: CASKNRDIPNQPQHF
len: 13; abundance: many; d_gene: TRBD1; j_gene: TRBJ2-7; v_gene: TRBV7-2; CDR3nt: TGTGCCAGCAGCTTCACAGGGGCCTACGAGCAGTACTTC; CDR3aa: CASSFTGAYEQYF
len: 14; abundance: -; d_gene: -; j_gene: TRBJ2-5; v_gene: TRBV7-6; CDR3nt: TGTGCCAGCAGCTTAGTGGCCCCCCAAGAGACCCAGTACTTC; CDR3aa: CASSLVAPQETQYF
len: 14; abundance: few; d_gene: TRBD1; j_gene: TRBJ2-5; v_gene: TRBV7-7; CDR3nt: TGTGCTAGCAGTCCGACAGGGGACGTCGAGACCCAGTACTTC; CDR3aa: CASSPTGDVETQYF
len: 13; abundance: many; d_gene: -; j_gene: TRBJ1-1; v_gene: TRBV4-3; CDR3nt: TGCGCCAGCAGCTTAGAGGGGGGCACTGAAGCTTTCTTT; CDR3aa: CASSLEGGTEAFF
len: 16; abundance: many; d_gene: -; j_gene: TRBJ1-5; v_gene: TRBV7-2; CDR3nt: TGTGCCAGCAGCTCCACGACAAGGATGGGATATCAGCCCCAGCATTTT; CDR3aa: CASSSTTRMGYQPQHF
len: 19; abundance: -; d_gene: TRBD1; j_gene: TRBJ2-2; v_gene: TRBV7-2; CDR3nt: TGTGCCAGCAGCTTAGCTTGGGTTGCGGACAGGCCCTCCACCGGGGAGCTGTTTTTT; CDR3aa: CASSLAWVADRPSTGELFF
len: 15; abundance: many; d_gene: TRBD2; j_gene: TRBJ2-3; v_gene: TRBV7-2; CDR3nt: TGTGCCAGCAGCTTATATAGCGGGAGAGCAGATACGCAGTATTTT; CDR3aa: CASSLYSGRADTQYF
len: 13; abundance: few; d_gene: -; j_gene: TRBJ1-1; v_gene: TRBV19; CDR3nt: TGTGCCAGTAGTATTGGGAGTGGCAATGAAGCTTTCTTT; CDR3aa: CASSIGSGNEAFF
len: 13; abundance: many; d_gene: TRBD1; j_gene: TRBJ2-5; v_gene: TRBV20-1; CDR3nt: TGCAGTGCTCTAGGACAGGGCGGGGAGACCCAGTACTTC; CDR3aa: CSALGQGGETQYF
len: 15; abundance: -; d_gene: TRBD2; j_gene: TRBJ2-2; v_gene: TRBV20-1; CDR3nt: TGCAGTGCTAGCCCTATAGCGGGGAACACCGGGGAGCTGTTTTTT; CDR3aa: CSASPIAGNTGELFF
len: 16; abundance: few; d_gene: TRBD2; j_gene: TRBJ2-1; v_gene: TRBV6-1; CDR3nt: TGTGCCAGCAGTGAATCCCTAGCGGGGAGTTACAATGAGCAGTTCTTC; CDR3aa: CASSESLAGSYNEQFF
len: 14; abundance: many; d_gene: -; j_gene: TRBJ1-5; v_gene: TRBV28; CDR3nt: TGTGCCAGCAGCAAACCAGGAGACAATCAGCCCCAGCATTTT; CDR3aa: CASSKPGDNQPQHF
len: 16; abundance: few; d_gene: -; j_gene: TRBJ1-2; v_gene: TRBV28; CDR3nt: TGTGCCAGCAGTCCCCTGGGGCGCCGGGACCGCTATGTGGGGACCTTC; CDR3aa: CASSPLGRRDRYVGTF
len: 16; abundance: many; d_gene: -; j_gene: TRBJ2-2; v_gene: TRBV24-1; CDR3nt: TGTGCCACCAGTGATTTCCGGGGCCGGAACACCGGGGAGCTGTTTTTT; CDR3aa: CATSDFRGRNTGELFF
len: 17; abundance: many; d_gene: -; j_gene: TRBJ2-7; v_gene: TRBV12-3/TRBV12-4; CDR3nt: TGTGCCAACCCCGACTATTCGTCCGGGCAATACTCCTACGAGCAGTACTTC; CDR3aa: CANPDYSSGQYSYEQYF
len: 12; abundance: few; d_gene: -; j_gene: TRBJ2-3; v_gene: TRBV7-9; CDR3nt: TGTGCCAGCAGCACTAAGCCGGATACGCAGTATTTT; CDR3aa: CASSTKPDTQYF
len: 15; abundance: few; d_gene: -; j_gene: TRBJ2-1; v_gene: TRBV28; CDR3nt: TGTGCCAGCAGTCGACAGTTAACTCCATACAATGAGCAGTTCTTC; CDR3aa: CASSRQLTPYNEQFF
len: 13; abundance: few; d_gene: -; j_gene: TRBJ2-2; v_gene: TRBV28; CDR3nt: TGTGCCACCCCGGCCGGGCGTGGCGGGGAGCTGTTTTTT; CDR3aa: CATPAGRGGELFF